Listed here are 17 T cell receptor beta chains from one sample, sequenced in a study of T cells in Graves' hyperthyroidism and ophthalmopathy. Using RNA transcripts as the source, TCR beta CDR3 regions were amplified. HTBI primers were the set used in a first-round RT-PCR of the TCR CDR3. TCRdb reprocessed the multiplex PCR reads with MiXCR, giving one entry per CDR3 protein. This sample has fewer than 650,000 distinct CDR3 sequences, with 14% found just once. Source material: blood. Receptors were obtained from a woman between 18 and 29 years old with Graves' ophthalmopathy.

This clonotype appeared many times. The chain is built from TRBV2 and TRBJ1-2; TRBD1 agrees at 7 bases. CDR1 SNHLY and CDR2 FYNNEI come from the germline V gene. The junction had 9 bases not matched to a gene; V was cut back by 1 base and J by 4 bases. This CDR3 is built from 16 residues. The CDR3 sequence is CASSEGQTGRRYGYTF. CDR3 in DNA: TGTGCCAGCAGTGAAGGGCAGACAGGGAGGCGCTATGGCTACACCTTC.

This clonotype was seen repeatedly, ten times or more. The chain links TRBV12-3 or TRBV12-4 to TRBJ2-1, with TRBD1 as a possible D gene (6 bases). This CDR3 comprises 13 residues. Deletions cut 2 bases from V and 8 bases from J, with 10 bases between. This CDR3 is CASSLKTGHEQFF. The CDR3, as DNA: TGTGCCAGCAGTTTAAAGACAGGCCATGAGCAGTTCTTC.

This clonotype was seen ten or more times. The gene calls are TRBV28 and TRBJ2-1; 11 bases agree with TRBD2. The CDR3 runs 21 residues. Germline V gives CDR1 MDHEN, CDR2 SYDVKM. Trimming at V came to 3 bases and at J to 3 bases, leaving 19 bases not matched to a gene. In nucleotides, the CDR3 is TGTGCCAGCAGTTTTCCTCTCACGGCTAGCGGGAGGAGGTTCGACTACAATGAGCAGTTCTTC. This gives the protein CASSFPLTASGRRFDYNEQFF.

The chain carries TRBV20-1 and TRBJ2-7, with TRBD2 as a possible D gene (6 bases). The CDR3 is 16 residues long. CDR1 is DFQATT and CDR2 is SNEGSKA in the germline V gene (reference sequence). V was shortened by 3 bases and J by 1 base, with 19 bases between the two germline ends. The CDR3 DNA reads TGCAGTGCTAGGGGGCTGTGGAGGCGGGGATCCTACGAGCAGTACTTC. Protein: CSARGLWRRGSYEQYF.

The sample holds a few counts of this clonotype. CDR3 bases: TGTGCCACCGCACAATTGGGGGGCTACACTGAAGCTTTCTTT. Its translation is CATAQLGGYTEAFF. This chain joins TRBV6-1 and TRBJ1-1; perhaps TRBD1 as D (6 bases). CDR1 is MNHNS and CDR2 is SASEGT in the germline V gene. This CDR3 has 14 residues. Trimming removed 10 bases from V and 3 bases from J, with 18 bases in between.

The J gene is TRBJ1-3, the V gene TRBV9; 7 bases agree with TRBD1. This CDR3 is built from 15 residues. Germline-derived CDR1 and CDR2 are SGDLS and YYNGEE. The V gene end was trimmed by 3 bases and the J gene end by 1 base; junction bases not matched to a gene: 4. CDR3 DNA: TGTGCCAGCAGCGCGGGACAGCGTTCTGGAAACACCATATATTTT. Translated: CASSAGQRSGNTIYF.

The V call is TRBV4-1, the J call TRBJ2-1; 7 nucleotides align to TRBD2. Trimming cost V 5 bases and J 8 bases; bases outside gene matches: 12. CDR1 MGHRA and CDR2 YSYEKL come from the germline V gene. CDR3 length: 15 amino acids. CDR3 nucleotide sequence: TGCGCCAGCAGCGTTGTCCGCTTAGCGGGCTATGAGCAGTTCTTC. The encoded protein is CASSVVRLAGYEQFF.

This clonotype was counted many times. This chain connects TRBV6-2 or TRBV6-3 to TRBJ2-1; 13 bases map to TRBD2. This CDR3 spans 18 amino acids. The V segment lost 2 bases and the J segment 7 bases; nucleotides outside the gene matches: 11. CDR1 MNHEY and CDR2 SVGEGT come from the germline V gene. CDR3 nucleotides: TGTGCCAGCAGTTACGCCATACTAGCGGGAGGGCCAGGGAATGAGCAGTTCTTC. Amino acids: CASSYAILAGGPGNEQFF.

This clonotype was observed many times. DNA for the CDR3: TGTGCCAGCAGCTTAAGTGGGGGGGAGGTTCAGTACTTC. Translated: CASSLSGGEVQYF. The chain carries TRBV7-2 and TRBJ2-4; 7 nucleotides match TRBD2. With 2 bases clipped from V and 11 bases from J, the junction kept 6 bases outside the gene matches. CDR3 length: 13 amino acids. Germline CDR1 and CDR2: SGHTA and FQGNSA.

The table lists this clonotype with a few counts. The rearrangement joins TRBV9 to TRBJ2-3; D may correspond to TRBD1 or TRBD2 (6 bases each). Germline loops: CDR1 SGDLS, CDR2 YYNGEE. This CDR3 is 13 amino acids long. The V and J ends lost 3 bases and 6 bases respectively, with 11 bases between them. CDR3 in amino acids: CASSDWGADTQYF. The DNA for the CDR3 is TGTGCCAGCAGCGATTGGGGGGCGGATACGCAGTATTTT.

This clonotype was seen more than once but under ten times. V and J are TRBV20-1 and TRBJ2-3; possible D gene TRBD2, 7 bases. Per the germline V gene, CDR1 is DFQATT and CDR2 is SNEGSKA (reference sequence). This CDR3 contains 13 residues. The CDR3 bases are TGCAGCGTCCGGGGGGCCTTCACAGATACGCAGTATTTT. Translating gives CSVRGAFTDTQYF.

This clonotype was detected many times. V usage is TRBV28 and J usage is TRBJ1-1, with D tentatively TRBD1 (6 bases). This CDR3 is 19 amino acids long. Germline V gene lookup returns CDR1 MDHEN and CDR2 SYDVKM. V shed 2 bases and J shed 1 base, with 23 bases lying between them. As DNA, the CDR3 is TGTGCCAGCAGTTTAGGTCCAGGGGTTAGGGAGGCTTCGAACACTGAAGCTTTCTTT. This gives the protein CASSLGPGVREASNTEAFF.

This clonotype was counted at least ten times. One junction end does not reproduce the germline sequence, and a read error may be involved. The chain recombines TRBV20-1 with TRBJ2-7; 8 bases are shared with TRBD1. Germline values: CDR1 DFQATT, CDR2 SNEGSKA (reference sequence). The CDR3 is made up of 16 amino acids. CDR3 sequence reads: CSARGQGPSLGYEQYF. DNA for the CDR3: TGCAGTGCGAGAGGACAGGGCCCCTCTTTAGGCTACGAGCAGTACTTC.

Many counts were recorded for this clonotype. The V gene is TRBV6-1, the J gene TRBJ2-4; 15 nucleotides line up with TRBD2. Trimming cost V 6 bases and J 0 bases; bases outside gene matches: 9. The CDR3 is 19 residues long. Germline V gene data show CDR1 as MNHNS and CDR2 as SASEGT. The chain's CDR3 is CASSPPGLAGGRAKNIQYF. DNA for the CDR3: TGTGCCAGCAGCCCTCCGGGACTAGCGGGAGGAAGAGCCAAAAACATTCAGTACTTC.

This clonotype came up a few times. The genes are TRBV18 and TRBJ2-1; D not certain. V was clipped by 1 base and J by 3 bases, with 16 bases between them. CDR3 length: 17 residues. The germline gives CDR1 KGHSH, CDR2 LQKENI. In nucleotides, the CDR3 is TGTGCCAGCTCACCACAAGGACCCCGAGGAGTCTACAATGAGCAGTTCTTC. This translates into CASSPQGPRGVYNEQFF.

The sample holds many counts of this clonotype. The CDR3 sequence: CASMRTQPQHF. CDR3 nucleotides: TGTGCCAGCATGAGGACTCAGCCCCAGCATTTT. This chain uses TRBV6-1 with TRBJ1-5, with D hard to call. The germline CDR1 and CDR2 sequences are MNHNS and SASEGT. The CDR3 is 11 amino acids. Trimming left V 7 bases short and J 6 bases short, with 7 bases between.

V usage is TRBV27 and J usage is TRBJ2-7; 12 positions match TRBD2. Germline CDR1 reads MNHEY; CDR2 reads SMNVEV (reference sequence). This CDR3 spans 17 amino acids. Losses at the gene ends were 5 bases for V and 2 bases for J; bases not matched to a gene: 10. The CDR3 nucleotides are TGTGCCAGCAGTCTTAGACTAGCGGGGGTTATTACCTACGAGCAGTACTTC. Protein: CASSLRLAGVITYEQYF.